This T cell receptor beta chain appears in the sequencing data of a study of spatial heterogeneity in lung cancer. The sample's time point: sample taken at primary tumor resection. TCRdb fed the 5' RACE reads into MiXCR, producing one record per CDR3 protein. Of some 55,000 distinct CDR3 sequences in the sample, approximately 6.3% were seen once. Sequences were derived from PBMCs, sampled at surgery. This receptor was taken from a female donor with early-stage non-small cell lung cancer.

The CDR3 sequence: CASSQGRAGNTEAFF. Here the CDR3 DNA reads TGTGCCAGCAGCCAAGGACGGGCGGGGAACACTGAAGCTTTCTTT. The chain uses TRBV3-1 and TRBJ1-1, with D uncertain. Germline V gene data show CDR1 as LGHDT and CDR2 as YNNKEL (reference sequence). V lost 1 base and J lost 1, with 10 bases in between. The CDR3 has 15 residues.